This entry lists 13 T cell receptor beta chains sequenced from one sample in a study of response to subunit inactivated influenza vaccine. TCRdb re-called the RT-PCR reads through MiXCR, storing one row per CDR3 protein. Of around 520,000 distinct CDR3 sequences listed, about 25% are singletons. Here the sequenced sample was CD4+ T cells sorted from PBMCs, taken 5 days after vaccination. These receptors were collected from a man aged 50-60 years who received an inactivated influenza vaccine.

This clonotype was recorded only once. At one end the junction does not follow the germline gene, possibly because of a read error. This sequence joins TRBV7-2 and TRBJ2-3; 7 bases are shared with TRBD1. The CDR3 is 14 residues long. Germline values: CDR1 SGHTA, CDR2 FQGNSA. The CDR3 protein is CASSRKTGSDTQYF. DNA for the CDR3: TGCGCCAGCAGCCGAAAGACAGGGTCAGATACGCAGTATTTT.

The chain employs TRBV5-1 and TRBJ2-6; a weak D match, TRBD1 (5 bases). CDR3 length: 17 amino acids. Looked up from germline, CDR1 is SGHRS and CDR2 is YFSETQ. The ends were cut back, 4 bases at V and 0 bases at J, with 14 bases in the middle. The CDR3: CASSIQTASSGANVLTF. The CDR3 nucleotides read TGCGCCAGCAGCATTCAGACAGCTAGCTCTGGGGCCAACGTCCTGACTTTC.

V usage is TRBV15 and J usage is TRBJ2-2; 14 bases align to TRBD2. Unmatched junction bases numbered 5, after V lost 5 bases and J lost 6 bases. Germline CDR1 is LNHNV and CDR2 is YYDKDF (reference sequence). The length of the CDR3 is 16 residues. Here the CDR3 DNA reads TGTGCCACCAGCGGAGGGACTAGCGGGGGCGCCGGGGAGCTGTTTTTT. This translates into CATSGGTSGGAGELFF.

This clonotype was recorded a few times. The chain uses TRBV12-3 or TRBV12-4 and TRBJ2-1, with 10 bases aligning to TRBD1. With V trimmed by 6 bases and J by 4 bases, 6 bases remained unmatched. The CDR3 extends over 15 amino acids. CDR3 amino acids: CASRTGGAYYNEQFF. The CDR3 nucleotides read TGTGCCAGCAGGACAGGGGGCGCGTATTACAATGAGCAGTTCTTC.

This clonotype was seen a few times. The chain has TRBV6-1 and TRBJ2-2; 13 bases align to TRBD2. Unmatched junction bases numbered 7, after V lost 6 bases and J lost 6 bases. Germline assignment: CDR1 MNHNS and CDR2 SASEGT. The length of the CDR3 is 16 residues. The CDR3 here is CASSRGLAGRAGELFF. CDR3 coding DNA: TGTGCCAGCAGCCGGGGACTAGCGGGAAGGGCCGGGGAGCTGTTTTTT.

The sample holds a few counts of this clonotype. This chain links TRBV5-1 with TRBJ1-1; TRBD1 agrees at 9 bases. Germline values: CDR1 SGHRS, CDR2 YFSETQ. V shed 3 bases, J shed 8 bases, and the junction held 8 bases outside the gene matches. The CDR3 is made up of 14 amino acids. Written as DNA, the CDR3 is TGCGCCAGCAGCTCGCACGGACAGGGGAGAGAAGCTTTCTTT. Its protein is CASSSHGQGREAFF.

The chain recombines TRBV18 with TRBJ2-3; D possibly matches TRBD1 or TRBD2 (6 bases each). The germline V gene encodes CDR1 KGHSH and CDR2 LQKENI. The CDR3 is 16 amino acids. V shed 2 bases and J shed 3 bases, with 15 bases lying between them. CDR3 DNA: TGTGCCAGCTCACCAGGGCCGGGGGCGAGGACAGATACGCAGTATTTT. Translating gives CASSPGPGARTDTQYF.

At least ten counts were recorded for this clonotype. The CDR3 DNA sequence: TGTGCCAGCAGTTTTGGACAGGGCCATAATGAAAAACTGTTTTTT. It codes for CASSFGQGHNEKLFF. The V and J genes are TRBV12-3 or TRBV12-4 and TRBJ1-4; 8 nucleotides line up with TRBD1. This CDR3 is built from 15 residues. V was pared by 3 bases and J by 4 bases, with 4 bases of the junction left unmatched.

This clonotype was seen a few times. The V call is TRBV5-5, the J call TRBJ2-1, with TRBD2 as a possible D gene (6 bases). The CDR3 contains 12 residues. The germline V gene encodes CDR1 SGHKS and CDR2 YYEKEE (reference sequence). Deletions cut 4 bases from V and 9 bases from J, with 11 bases between. CDR3 protein: CASSRDFFEQFF. The CDR3 nucleotides read TGTGCCAGCAGCCGGGACTTTTTTGAGCAGTTCTTC.

This clonotype showed up just a few times. The rearrangement uses TRBV5-1 and TRBJ2-1; D not resolved. CDR3 length equals 17 residues. Germline V lookup: CDR1 SGHRS, CDR2 YFSETQ. V lost 0 bases and J lost 8, with 21 bases in between. The CDR3 region is CASSLGDKALEFDEQFF. DNA for the CDR3: TGCGCCAGCAGCTTGGGCGACAAGGCCCTCGAATTCGATGAGCAGTTCTTC.

This clonotype was counted only a few times. The V gene is TRBV6-2 or TRBV6-3, the J gene TRBJ1-1, with a possible D match to TRBD1 (6 bases). The ends were cut back, 0 bases at V and 9 bases at J, with 17 bases in the middle. Germline V CDR1 and CDR2: MNHEY, SVGEGT. CDR3 length: 15 residues. DNA for the CDR3: TGTGCCAGCAGTTACTCTTTGGACGAAACAGGGAAAGCTTTCTTT. As protein: CASSYSLDETGKAFF.

This sequence joins TRBV7-2 and TRBJ2-2; D is undetermined. Per the germline V gene, CDR1 is SGHTA and CDR2 is FQGNSA. This CDR3 is 12 amino acids long. Trimming took off 7 bases at V and 6 bases at J, with 9 bases between the two ends. As DNA, the CDR3 is TGTGCCAGCAACGACCCCCCCGGGGAGCTGTTTTTT. Its translation: CASNDPPGELFF.

V gene TRBV18 combines with J gene TRBJ1-1; D ambiguous. The CDR3 contains 14 residues. V dropped 2 bases and J dropped 4 bases, with 11 bases sitting between them. CDR1 KGHSH and CDR2 LQKENI come from the germline V gene. CDR3 sequence: CASSPAGRGTEAFF. CDR3 sequence (DNA): TGTGCCAGCTCACCAGCAGGACGGGGCACTGAAGCTTTCTTT.